Listed below are T cell receptor beta chains from one sample, sequenced in a study of T cell clones after liver transplantation. Some clones are missing from TCRdb's copy, which holds only in-frame ones; the method was immunoSEQ multiplex PCR. Of 25,000 to 35,000 clones in the sample, about 95% were seen once. Specimen: CD8+ T cells from blood, collected 12 months after liver transplant. The source of these receptors is a human patient who received a liver transplant. Some of the T cells may derive from the graft donor. CDR3s include the opening cysteine and the closing phenylalanine or tryptophan. A D gene is named only where the DNA matches it firmly.

D: NA; J: TRBJ2-4; V: TRBV27; CDR3: CASSLSEQNIQYF
D: TRBD2; J: TRBJ2-7; V: TRBV11-2; CDR3: CASSFGTSGAYEQYF
D: TRBD2; J: TRBJ2-7; V: TRBV5-6; CDR3: CASSWGPAGAQMEQYF
D: NA; J: TRBJ1-5; V: TRBV15; CDR3: CATSMSRDSNQPQHF
D: NA; J: TRBJ1-3; V: TRBV4-3; CDR3: CASSQMLGFSGNTIYF
D: TRBD1; J: TRBJ1-1; V: TRBV2; CDR3: CASRVQGAATEAFF
D: NA; J: TRBJ2-5; V: TRBV4-1; CDR3: CASSPQLQRETQYF
D: TRBD2; J: TRBJ2-7; V: TRBV2; CDR3: CAISFREDYEQYF
D: NA; J: TRBJ1-1; V: TRBV30; CDR3: CAWSGRSWTEAFF
D: TRBD2; J: TRBJ2-5; V: TRBV28; CDR3: CASSSGQLAETQYF
D: TRBD2; J: TRBJ2-3; V: TRBV2; CDR3: CASPGLAGSNTQYF
D: TRBD1; J: TRBJ2-7; V: TRBV23-1; CDR3: CASTRDRVYYEQYF
D: TRBD1; J: TRBJ2-5; V: TRBV6-1; CDR3: CASSDGTGLERRRETQYF
D: NA; J: TRBJ2-7; V: TRBV4-1; CDR3: CASSQARVDYEQYF
D: TRBD2; J: TRBJ2-4; V: TRBV28; CDR3: CASSFPLATGGKNIQYF
D: TRBD2; J: TRBJ2-1; V: TRBV15; CDR3: CATSSLLAGAPSYNEQFF
D: NA; J: TRBJ2-7; V: TRBV19; CDR3: CASSTGYEQYF
D: NA; J: TRBJ2-1; V: TRBV5-1; CDR3: CASSWTGLLNEQFF
D: NA; J: TRBJ2-1; V: TRBV2; CDR3: CATNNRKYNEQFF
D: NA; J: TRBJ2-3; V: TRBV27; CDR3: CASSLVGAVDTQYF
D: NA; J: TRBJ2-1; V: TRBV2; CDR3: CASSLNNEQFF
D: NA; J: TRBJ2-7; V: TRBV28; CDR3: CASSLRGGAYEQYF
D: NA; J: TRBJ2-1; V: TRBV7-6; CDR3: CASSLGQGSSINEQFF
D: TRBD1; J: TRBJ2-7; V: TRBV5-8; CDR3: CASRPGTGGSEQYF
D: NA; J: TRBJ2-7; V: TRBV7-9; CDR3: CASSSGQAVTYEQYF
D: NA; J: TRBJ2-3; V: TRBV7-9; CDR3: CASSPLQEKEGPDTQYF
D: NA; J: TRBJ2-3; V: TRBV7-2; CDR3: CASSRYGTFTDTQYF
D: NA; J: TRBJ1-1; V: TRBV6-1; CDR3: CASCYRHSHTEAFF
D: NA; J: TRBJ1-2; V: TRBV7-9; CDR3: CASSLGGGYGYTF
D: NA; J: TRBJ2-2; V: TRBV2; CDR3: CASSDIPGELFF
D: NA; J: TRBJ1-2; V: TRBV6-5; CDR3: CASSYSPGNRYGYTF
D: NA; J: TRBJ1-1; V: TRBV13; CDR3: CASRQRGGMNTEAFF
D: NA; J: TRBJ2-6; V: TRBV4-1; CDR3: CASSQGSGTGANVLTF
D: NA; J: TRBJ1-2; V: TRBV19; CDR3: CASSYDRNNYGYTF
D: TRBD2; J: TRBJ2-7; V: TRBV10-2; CDR3: CASSPSGSTREQYF
D: NA; J: TRBJ2-7; V: TRBV5-6; CDR3: CASSLNPSYEQYF
D: TRBD1; J: TRBJ2-2; V: TRBV7-6; CDR3: CASSATRDSYTGELFF
D: NA; J: TRBJ1-1; V: TRBV4-2; CDR3: CASSHGDSQAFF
D: TRBD2; J: TRBJ2-7; V: TRBV27; CDR3: CASGLSGINEQYF
D: NA; J: TRBJ1-2; V: TRBV2; CDR3: CASSSIDGYTF